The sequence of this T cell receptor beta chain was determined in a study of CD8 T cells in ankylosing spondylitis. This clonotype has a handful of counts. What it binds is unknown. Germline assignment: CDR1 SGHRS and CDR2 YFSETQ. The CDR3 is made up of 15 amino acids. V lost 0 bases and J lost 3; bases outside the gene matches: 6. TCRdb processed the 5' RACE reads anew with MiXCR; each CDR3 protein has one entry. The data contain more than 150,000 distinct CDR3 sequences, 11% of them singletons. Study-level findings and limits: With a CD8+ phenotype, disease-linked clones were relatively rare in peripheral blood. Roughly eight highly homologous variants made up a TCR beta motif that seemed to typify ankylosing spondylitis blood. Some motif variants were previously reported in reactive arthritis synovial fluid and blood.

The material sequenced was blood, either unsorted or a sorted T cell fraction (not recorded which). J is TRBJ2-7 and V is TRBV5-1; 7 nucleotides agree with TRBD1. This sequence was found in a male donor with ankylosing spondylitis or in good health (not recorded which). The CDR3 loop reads CASSLARAGGYEQYF. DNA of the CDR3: TGCGCCAGCAGCTTGGCCCGAGCAGGGGGCTACGAGCAGTACTTC.